This T cell receptor beta chain appears in the sequencing data of a study of beta chain features in type 1 diabetes. This clone has more than one count but fewer than ten. Sequenced material consisted of expressed TCRB transcripts (all of the isolated RNA was reverse transcribed). Assay: immunoSEQ multiplex PCR; the TCRdb copy retains only in-frame clones and omits some. The sample carries about 270,000 clones, approximately 14% recorded once. The CDR3 is 19 amino acids. Germline-derived CDR1 and CDR2 are SGHTA and FQGNSA. The V gene lost 5 bases and the J gene lost 6 bases, with 29 bases spanning the gap.

The chain joins TRBV7-2 to TRBJ2-1; weak D call: TRBD2 (7 bases). The sequencing sample was made of naive CD4+ T cells from blood. The receptor was derived from a woman in her forties in good health. The CDR3 loop reads CASSLRVGGGEGALNEQFF. The CDR3 DNA follows: TGTGCCAGCAGCCTTAGAGTTGGGGGGGGCGAAGGGGCTCTCAATGAGCAGTTCTTC.